A selection of T cell receptor beta chains follows, all from one sample in a study of blood T cells in healthy people across ages. TCRdb re-called the 5' RACE reads through MiXCR, storing one row per CDR3 protein. The sample holds around 1.5 million distinct CDR3 sequences, approximately 42% seen once. The material sequenced was blood. The source is a woman aged 18-29 years in good health. Each CDR3 is given with its conserved first and last residue.

TRBV7-2 CASSGLAGRNEQYF
TRBV5-1 CASSSDGSQAFF
TRBV10-3 CATSGDRVSPLHF
TRBV4-2 CASSQRGLGGSGSPTDTQYF
TRBV29-1 CSIQNNEQYF
TRBV5-1 CASSVDGAYYGYTF
TRBV11-2 CASSLSGTGVNYGYTF
TRBV12-3/TRBV12-4 CASSWTVPYEQYF
TRBV20-1 CSASGSGGAEETQYF
TRBV29-1 CSVGGGRDEAFF
TRBV3-1 CASSQDVAGPYNEQFF
TRBV5-5 CASSRDYDNEQFF
TRBV2 CASSEDRSPPGANVLTF
TRBV5-1 CASSFFQYGYTF
TRBV29-1 CSVEPGGGQPQHF
TRBV20-1 CSAQRARGPLEQYF
TRBV3-1 CASSLYGGGSYNEQFF
TRBV5-6 CASSLSGRGQETQYF
TRBV29-1 CSVAGREQFF
TRBV28 CASSPPGQPDNEQFF
TRBV7-9 CASSLAFGAVETQYF
TRBV27 CASSSSGGPVNTF
TRBV10-3 CAITIPRTSGEVGDTQYF
TRBV5-1 CASSLLQRAETQYF
TRBV5-6 CASSLRERPSYEQYF
TRBV5-1 CASSLEGAKNIQYF
TRBV15 CATSGSPGQNFYNEQYF
TRBV29-1 CSVAPPETQYF
TRBV25-1 CASSEYMGGTGGSYEQYF
TRBV2 CASRNTGFGANVLTF
TRBV7-2 CASTSGTFTYNEQFF
TRBV6-1 CASSEAVTGTQYF
TRBV6-1 CASSPGASTEAFF
TRBV6-5 CASSYAGVGEAFF
TRBV9 CASSAPSAGAGELFF
TRBV10-3 CAISELAASYEQYF
TRBV5-1 CASRTGTSGGTIYNEQFF
TRBV14 CASSQALTQQYF
TRBV7-9 CASSLPGLVINEQFF
TRBV20-1 CSARDWGGANVLTF
TRBV20-1 CSAGGRSGPYNEQYF
TRBV4-2 CASSQATADGYTF
TRBV27 CASSLGGEGSTDTQYF
TRBV3-1 CASSQDVHEQYF
TRBV29-1 CSARQGANEQYF
TRBV6-2/TRBV6-3 CASARGGFYTDTQYF
TRBV18 CASSPLTIQETQYF
TRBV9 CASSVDGSRGDEQFF
TRBV7-2 CASSLPGQIVPLHF
TRBV2 CASSGYGGGAVETQYF
TRBV12-3/TRBV12-4 CASSLSGGWNEQYF
TRBV2 CASRGTSGREDEQYF
TRBV7-2 CASGKAGGPNTQYF